This TCR beta chain emerged from a study of blood T cell repertoires in COVID-19. V lost 4 bases, J lost 6 bases, and 11 bases stayed unmatched. The CDR3 consists of 15 residues. Germline V CDR1 and CDR2: WNHNN, SYGVQD (reference sequence). TCRdb's copy holds only in-frame clones and misses some; the assay was immunoSEQ multiplex PCR. The sample has approximately 90,000 clones, about nine tenths seen once. The sequenced material came from peripheral blood. This TCR came from a woman of 80 years or more with acute or convalescent COVID-19. The chain has TRBV10-1 and TRBJ2-7; 8 bases are shared with TRBD1. The CDR3: CASSVRTGMIGEQYF. As DNA, the CDR3 is TGCGCCAGCAGTGTCCGGACAGGGATGATAGGCGAGCAGTACTTC.